This entry is about one T cell receptor (beta chain). This clonotype was detected a few times. The clone's antigen remains unknown. The input lacks base qualities; no much larger clone sits a single base away. Ficoll-Paque density gradient centrifugation was the method used to isolate PBMCs. The entry originates in a study of T-cell memory formation after mild COVID-19 (dated by TCRdb to the early 2020s). Regarding the complete study: TCR sequence clusters from the two donors were found to be largely donor specific. In two donors, T-cell clones that expanded and contracted after mild COVID-19 were followed by sequencing TCRalpha and TCRbeta repertoires longitudinally. Two young, previously healthy adult volunteers, one female and one male, were included in the cohort.

Sequencing relied on an Illumina NovaSeq 6000. TCRalpha and TCRbeta cDNA libraries were constructed by 5'RACE with constant-segment primers, with sample barcodes and unique molecular identifiers being introduced. Trizol reagent was used to extract RNA from every sample. Libraries were amplified in two PCR steps, with a second sample barcode and Illumina TruSeq adapters added in the second step. The libraries were sequenced on an Illumina NovaSeq using 2 x 150 bp paired-end reads. In the paper's pipeline: With migec v1.2.7, reads were demultiplexed and then collapsed into UMI-guided consensus sequences. Using mixcr v2.1.11, the UMI consensuses were aligned to TRA and TRB V and J templates and assembled into clonotypes. Clonotypes were classified as expanded or contracted when called significant by both edgeR and NoisET, with noise models trained on biological replicates. For edgeR calls, a false discovery rate-adjusted p below 0.01 and a log2 fold-change threshold of 1 were applied. As an exploratory analysis of dynamics, max-normalized trajectories of the 1000 most abundant clonotypes were examined with PCA combined with hierarchical clustering. Separately sequenced CD4+ and CD8+ repertoires were used to assign a CD4 or CD8 phenotype to each responding clone. TCRdb passed the public sequencing reads through fastp at Q25 and MiXCR, retaining productive beta sequences. Every entry covers one CDR3 protein and lists the most common genes and DNA from its rows. The V and J calls reflect TCRdb's pipeline rather than the authors' work. The sample profile shows under 85,000 distinct CDR3 sequences; roughly 13% of them were found once. 30% to 35% of the sample rests with the top ten.

Clipping removes 5 bases from V and 3 bases from J, with 15 as the unmatched junction base count. CDR1 MNHEY and CDR2 SMNVEV are derived from the germline V gene (reference sequence). The CDR3 holds 17 amino acids from the cysteine to the phenylalanine. The CDR3 DNA has 51 bases and is translated from base 1. Broad study findings and their caveats: The detection of some responding clones in pre-infection memory suggests that pre-existing cross-reactive memory T cells joined the SARS-CoV-2 response. The study included only a couple of mild cases, and larger cohorts that include severe cases with pre-infection samples were judged to be necessary. Contracting CD4+ clones were located mainly in the CM and EM memory subsets, whereas CD8+ clones were found to be enriched in EMRA. Clones that contracted from day 15 to 85 showed balanced CD4/CD8 phenotypes, whereas a second wave of clones that expanded from day 15 to 37 leaned towards CD4+. SARS-CoV-2 specificity of the second-wave clones peaking on day 37 was not confirmed.

Sequencing was performed on PBMCs or a T cell subset sorted from them (not recorded which). The rearranged segments are TRBV27 and TRBJ2-5, with TRBD1 identical over 7 junction bases. The TCR was taken from an adult woman who had mild COVID-19 (a few samples of this study predate the infection). The sample titles of this study are shuffled in the database, so cell type and time point are left out; the donor was told from shared clones. The nucleotides read TGTGCCAGCAGTAGCTGGACAGGAATTAGTGGAGAAGAGACCCAGTACTTC. This yields the protein CASSSWTGISGEETQYF.